The present T cell receptor (beta chain) was sequenced within a study of blood T cell repertoires in COVID-19. Method: immunoSEQ multiplex PCR; TCRdb's copy keeps in-frame clones and lacks some. The profile shows around 250,000 clones, about 82% of them singletons. The CDR3 spans 17 residues. J gave up 0 bases and V 10 bases, and 13 bases lay outside the gene matches. CDR1 is MNHEY, CDR2 SMNVEV, per germline (reference sequence). The chain joins TRBV27 to TRBJ2-5, with 11 nucleotides matching TRBD2. This TCR derives from a woman aged 50 to 60 with acute COVID-19. Sequenced input: PBMCs or T cells enriched from blood (not recorded which). The CDR3 is CATSGLAGGSYQETQYF. The CDR3 region has the DNA TGTGCCACCTCAGGGCTAGCGGGGGGTTCGTACCAAGAGACCCAGTACTTC.